The source of this T cell receptor beta chain is a study of CD8 T cells in ankylosing spondylitis. Libraries of TCR beta came from quantitative 5'-RACE with molecular barcodes. TCRdb analysed the 5' RACE reads with MiXCR anew, one entry per CDR3 protein. The data show approximately 100,000 distinct CDR3 sequences, with 24% seen just once and roughly 12% held by the top ten. Study-wide findings and caveats: Clones tied to disease were said to be significantly enriched in matched ankylosing spondylitis synovial fluid. Some motif variants were previously reported in reactive arthritis synovial fluid and blood. One TCR beta motif, made up of about 8 highly homologous variants, appeared characteristic of ankylosing spondylitis blood.

This clonotype was observed a single time. What it binds is unknown. The CDR3 has 14 residues. Germline CDR1 is DFQATT and CDR2 is SNEGSKA (reference sequence). V shed 3 bases and J 0 bases; nucleotides not matched to a gene: 5. The rearrangement links TRBV20-1 to TRBJ2-7; 7 bases are shared with TRBD2. Sequencing was done on a sample of synovial fluid, either unsorted or a sorted T cell fraction (not recorded which). This receptor was taken from a male donor with ankylosing spondylitis. The CDR3 nucleotides read TGCAGTGCTAGGAGCGGGAAAGACTCCTACGAGCAGTACTTC. Translated, it gives CSARSGKDSYEQYF.